Below, one T cell receptor beta chain is given with its context. Its antigen remains unknown. The data were taken from a study of T-cell reconstitution after alpha-beta-depleted transplantation in children. Study-level results: It was reported that alpha-beta T cells came from several hundred expanded graft clones (about two months after transplant).

TCRbeta library preparation incorporated unique molecular identifiers. One entry per CDR3 protein, called by TCRdb with MiXCR from the PCR reads. The data show hundreds of thousands of distinct CDR3 sequences, 10% to 15% seen once. This TCR was sampled from a male patient aged 10-17 years who had a stem cell transplant for acute myeloid leukemia, so the T cells may come from the graft donor. Here the sequenced sample was PBMCs, mostly from graft donor cells, taken 360 days after TCRalphabeta/CD19-depleted stem cell transplant.

The CDR3 DNA reads as TGTGCCAGCAGCTTCCCACTAGCCCGGGAGACCCAGTACTTC. Amino acids: CASSFPLARETQYF. The chain has TRBV7-9 and TRBJ2-5; D possibly corresponds to TRBD2 (6 bases). CDR3 length: 14 residues. The V gene's germline CDR1 is SEHNR and CDR2 FQNEAQ (reference sequence). The germline V and J ends were trimmed by 3 bases and 5 bases, with 13 bases remaining between them. The full variable domain, in which reference TRBV7-9 and TRBJ2-5 provide the parts outside the CDR3, is DTGVSQNPRHKITKRGQNVTFRCDPISEHNRLYWYRQTLGQGPEFLTYFQNEAQLEKSRLLSDRFSAERPKGSFSTLEIQRTEQGDSAMYLCASSFPLARETQYFGPGTRLLVL.